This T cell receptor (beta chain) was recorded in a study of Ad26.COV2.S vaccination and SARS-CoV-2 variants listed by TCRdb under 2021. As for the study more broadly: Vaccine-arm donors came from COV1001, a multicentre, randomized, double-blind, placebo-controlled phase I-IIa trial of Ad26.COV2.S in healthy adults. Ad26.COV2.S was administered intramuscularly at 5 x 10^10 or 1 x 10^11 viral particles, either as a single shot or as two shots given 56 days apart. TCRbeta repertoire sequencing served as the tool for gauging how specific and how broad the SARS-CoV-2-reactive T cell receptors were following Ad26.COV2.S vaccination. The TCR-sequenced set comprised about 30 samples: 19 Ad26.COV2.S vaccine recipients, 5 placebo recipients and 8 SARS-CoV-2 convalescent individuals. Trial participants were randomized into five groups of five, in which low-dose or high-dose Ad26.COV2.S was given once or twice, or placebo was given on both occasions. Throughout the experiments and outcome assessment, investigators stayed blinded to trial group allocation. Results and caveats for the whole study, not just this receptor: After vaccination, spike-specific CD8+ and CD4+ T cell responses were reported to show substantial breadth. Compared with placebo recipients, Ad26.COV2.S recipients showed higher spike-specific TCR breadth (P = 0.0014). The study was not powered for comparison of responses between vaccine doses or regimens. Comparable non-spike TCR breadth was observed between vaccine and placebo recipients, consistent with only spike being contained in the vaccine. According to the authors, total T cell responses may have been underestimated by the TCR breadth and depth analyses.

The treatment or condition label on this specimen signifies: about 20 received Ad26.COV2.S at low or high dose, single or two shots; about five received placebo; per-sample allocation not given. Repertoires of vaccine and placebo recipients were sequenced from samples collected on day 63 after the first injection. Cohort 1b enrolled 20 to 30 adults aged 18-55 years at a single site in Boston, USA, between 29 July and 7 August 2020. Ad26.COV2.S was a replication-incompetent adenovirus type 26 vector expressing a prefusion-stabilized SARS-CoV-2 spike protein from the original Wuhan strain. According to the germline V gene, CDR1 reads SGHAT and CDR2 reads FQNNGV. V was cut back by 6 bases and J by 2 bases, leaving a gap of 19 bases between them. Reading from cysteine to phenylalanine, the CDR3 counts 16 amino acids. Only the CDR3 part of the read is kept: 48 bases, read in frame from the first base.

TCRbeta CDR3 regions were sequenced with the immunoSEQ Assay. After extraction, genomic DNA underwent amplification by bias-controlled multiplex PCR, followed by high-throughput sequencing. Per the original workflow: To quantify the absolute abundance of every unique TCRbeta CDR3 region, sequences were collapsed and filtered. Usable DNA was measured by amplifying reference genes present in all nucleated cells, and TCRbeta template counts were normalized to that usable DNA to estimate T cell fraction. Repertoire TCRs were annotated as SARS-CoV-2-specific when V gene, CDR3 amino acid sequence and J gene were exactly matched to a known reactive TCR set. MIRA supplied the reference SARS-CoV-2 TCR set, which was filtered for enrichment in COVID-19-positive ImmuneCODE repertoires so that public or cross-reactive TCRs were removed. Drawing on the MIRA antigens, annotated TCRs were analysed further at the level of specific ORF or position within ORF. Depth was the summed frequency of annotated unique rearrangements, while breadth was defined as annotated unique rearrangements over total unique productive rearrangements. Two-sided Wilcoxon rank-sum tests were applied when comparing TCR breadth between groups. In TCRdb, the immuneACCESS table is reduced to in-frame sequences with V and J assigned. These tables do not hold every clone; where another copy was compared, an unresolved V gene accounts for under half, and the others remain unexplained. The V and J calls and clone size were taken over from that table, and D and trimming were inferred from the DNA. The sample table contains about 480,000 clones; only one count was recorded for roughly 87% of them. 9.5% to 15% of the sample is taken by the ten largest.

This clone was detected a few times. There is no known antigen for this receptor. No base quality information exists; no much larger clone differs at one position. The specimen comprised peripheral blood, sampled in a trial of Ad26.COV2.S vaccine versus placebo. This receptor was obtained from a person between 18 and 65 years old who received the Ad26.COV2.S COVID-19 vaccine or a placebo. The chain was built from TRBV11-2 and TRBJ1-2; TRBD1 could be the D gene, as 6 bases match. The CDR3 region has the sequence CASRGYIRGRNYGYTF. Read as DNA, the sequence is TGTGCCAGCAGGGGGTACATCAGGGGTCGGAACTATGGCTACACCTTC.